This TCR beta chain was recovered during a study of tumor and adjacent non-tumor tissue in lung cancer. As for the study in general: Patients comprised about a dozen adenocarcinoma, a couple of squamous cell carcinoma and 1 small cell lung cancer. The patients, 10 or so men and a few women, were roughly 31 to 85 with stage I to III disease.

CDR3 length equals 15 residues. Germline lookup yields CDR1 SGHAT and CDR2 FQNNGV. No cell sorting was done before RNA was extracted from the tissue. General observations from the study: Significantly higher TCR diversity was found in tumor than normal lung.

As concerns this clonotype: Its antigen remains unknown. One end of the junction does not line up with germline, which may come from a read error.

TCRbeta libraries were built with three rounds of nested PCR, modified from ARM-PCR. Via MiXCR, TCRdb re-called the multiplex PCR reads, giving one row per CDR3 protein. The sample has more than 95,000 distinct CDR3 sequences, approximately 66% seen once; the top ten hold roughly 13%. The sequenced sample was lung tumor tissue. The clonotype comes from a young man with non-small cell lung cancer. This rearrangement joins TRBV11-2 to TRBJ2-7, with TRBD2 matching 11 bases. The CDR3 DNA follows: TGTGTCAGCAAAACGGGACTAGCGGAAACCCTCGAGCAGTACTTC. Protein product: CVSKTGLAETLEQYF.